This TCR beta chain came from a study of neurological immune-mediated disorders. This clonotype was seen many times. The germline V and J ends were trimmed by 3 bases and 5 bases, with 18 bases remaining between them. CDR1 SGHRS and CDR2 YFSETQ come from the germline V gene. The CDR3 extends over 15 amino acids. It was by 5'RACE with 10-nucleotide random UMIs that the cDNA was made. Each CDR3 protein gets one entry after TCRdb re-called the 5' RACE reads with MiXCR. The profile shows about 70,000 distinct CDR3 sequences, roughly 3% of them singletons. Source material: PBMCs. The rearrangement links TRBV5-1 to TRBJ2-7; D perhaps matches TRBD2 (5 bases). The receptor was derived from a woman in her 50s with multiple sclerosis. In DNA form, the CDR3 reads TGCGCCAGCAGCTCTATGACCGGGAACAGTGACGAGCAGTACTTC. Translated, it gives CASSSMTGNSDEQYF.